A selection of T cell receptor beta chains follows, all from one sample in a study of regulatory T cells in long-lasting Graves disease. TCRdb re-derived calls from the multiplex PCR reads in MiXCR, one entry per CDR3 protein. The table has under 450,000 distinct CDR3 sequences, about an eighth seen once. The same data also went into a second study, on T cells in Graves' hyperthyroidism and ophthalmopathy.

The sample in question was peripheral blood mononuclear cells (PBMCs), obtained at new diagnosis, from a patient treated with antithyroid drugs. Source of these receptors: a woman aged 18-29 years with Graves disease. The CDR3 runs from the conserved cysteine through the conserved F or W. Fields, in order: J gene, D gene, clone size, V gene, CDR3 protein, CDR3 DNA. A D gene is named only where the DNA matches it firmly. The listing skips clone size in some rows; elsewhere it reads once, few, many or a size class.

>TRBJ2-7|NA|few|TRBV27
CASSLRIAGEQYF
TGTGCCAGCAGTTTACGGATCGCGGGGGAGCAGTACTTC
>TRBJ2-4|NA|many|TRBV27
CASSLLPGAKNIQYF
TGTGCCAGCAGTCTCCTGCCCGGGGCCAAAAACATTCAGTACTTC
>TRBJ2-3|TRBD2|many|TRBV29-1
CSVIRLAGADTQYF
TGCAGCGTTATAAGACTAGCGGGAGCAGATACGCAGTATTTT
>TRBJ2-1|NA|many|TRBV4-1
CASSSLTYDRNNEQFF
TGCGCCAGCAGCAGCCTCACCTACGACCGAAACAATGAGCAGTTCTTC
>TRBJ2-5|NA|many|TRBV18
CASSPRETQYF
TGTGCCAGCAGTCCCAGGGAGACCCAGTACTTC
>TRBJ1-1|NA|many|TRBV11-2
CASSSIRGFNTEAFF
TGTGCCAGCAGCTCAATTCGGGGGTTCAACACTGAAGCTTTCTTT
>TRBJ2-5|NA|many|TRBV28
CASSLVSGETQYF
TGTGCCAGCAGCTTAGTTAGTGGCGAGACCCAGTACTTC
>TRBJ2-1|TRBD2|many|TRBV28
CASSTRTSGSYNEQFF
TGTGCCAGCAGTACCCGGACTAGCGGAAGCTACAATGAGCAGTTCTTC
>TRBJ1-4|TRBD1|many|TRBV5-1
CASSSGTGGEKLFF
TGCGCCAGCAGCTCCGGGACAGGTGGTGAAAAACTGTTTTTT
>TRBJ2-3|TRBD2|many|TRBV5-1
CASSLEWLAGEFDTQYF
TGCGCCAGCAGCTTGGAATGGCTAGCGGGAGAATTCGATACGCAGTATTTT
>TRBJ2-3|NA|many|TRBV27
CASSLLTAASPQYF
TGTGCCAGCAGTCTATTGACAGCCGCCAGCCCGCAGTATTTT
>TRBJ1-2|NA|many|TRBV12-3/TRBV12-4
CASSTRRVFRTQSGYTF
TGTGCCAGCAGTACTCGAAGGGTATTTAGGACCCAGTCTGGCTACACCTTC
>TRBJ1-5|NA|many|TRBV2
CASSVRGHLKGQPQHF
TGTGCCAGCAGTGTGAGGGGCCACCTTAAAGGGCAGCCCCAGCATTTT
>TRBJ2-5|TRBD2|many|TRBV5-1
CASSPGTSRETQYF
TGCGCCAGCAGCCCCGGGACTAGCAGAGAGACCCAGTACTTC
>TRBJ1-2|NA|many|TRBV28
CASSTQGYYGYTF
TGTGCCAGCAGCACACAGGGCTACTATGGCTACACCTTC
>TRBJ2-1|TRBD1|NA|TRBV15
CATSRYSSWDRINEQFF
TGTGCCACCAGCAGATATTCCTCCTGGGACAGGATTAATGAGCAGTTCTTC
>TRBJ1-2|NA|many|TRBV6-2/TRBV6-3
CASSDDSYGYTF
TGTGCCAGCAGTGACGACTCCTATGGCTACACCTTC
>TRBJ2-5|TRBD2|NA|TRBV7-3
CASSPLIAGGMETQYF
TGTGCCAGCAGCCCCCTAATAGCGGGGGGGATGGAGACCCAGTACTTC
>TRBJ2-3|NA|many|TRBV7-3
CASSSTDVRDTQYF
TGTGCCAGCAGCTCGACAGACGTTAGGGATACGCAGTATTTT
>TRBJ1-1|NA|many|TRBV20-1
CSARDYGPNTEAFF
TGCAGTGCTAGAGATTACGGACCGAACACTGAAGCTTTCTTT
>TRBJ2-1|TRBD1|many|TRBV7-8
CASSHGLPDRGSYYNEQFF
TGTGCCAGCAGCCATGGGCTCCCGGACAGGGGTTCGTATTACAATGAGCAGTTCTTC
>TRBJ1-4|NA|many|TRBV12-3/TRBV12-4
CASSLDEKLFF
TGTGCCAGCAGTTTAGACGAAAAACTGTTTTTT
>TRBJ2-1|NA|many|TRBV7-2
CASSSTGAGGVYNEQFF
TGTGCCAGCAGCTCAACTGGGGCCGGAGGGGTCTACAATGAGCAGTTCTTC
>TRBJ2-3|NA|many|TRBV12-3/TRBV12-4
CASSYVTSTDTQYF
TGTGCCAGCAGTTACGTAACTAGCACAGATACGCAGTATTTT
>TRBJ2-1|TRBD1|few|TRBV19
CASTLGQGTFREQFF
TGTGCCAGTACCCTAGGACAGGGGACCTTCAGAGAGCAGTTCTTC
>TRBJ1-1|TRBD1|NA|TRBV4-3
CASSQEVVRDRGSTEAFF
TGCGCCAGCAGCCAAGAAGTCGTACGGGACAGGGGGAGCACTGAAGCTTTCTTT
>TRBJ1-2|NA|many|TRBV13
CASSLGLGDGYTF
TGTGCCAGCAGCTTAGGCTTAGGCGATGGCTACACCTTC
>TRBJ2-1|NA|NA|TRBV4-1
CASSLLWTRGSLLSSYNEQFF
TGCGCCAGCAGCCTCCTTTGGACTAGGGGGTCTTTACTAAGCTCCTACAATGAGCAGTTCTTC
>TRBJ2-5|TRBD2|few|TRBV6-2/TRBV6-3
CASSFSSTGTSGRQETQYF
TGTGCCAGCAGTTTTAGCTCTACCGGGACTAGCGGGAGACAAGAGACCCAGTACTTC
>TRBJ2-3|NA|many|TRBV12-5
CASGLVGTSTDTQYF
TGTGCTAGTGGTTTGGTAGGTACTAGCACAGATACGCAGTATTTT
>TRBJ2-3|NA|many|TRBV11-3
CASSSASTDTQYF
TGTGCCAGCAGTTCCGCCAGCACAGATACGCAGTATTTT
>TRBJ2-3|NA|many|TRBV7-9
CASSHQEAVITDTQYF
TGTGCCAGCAGCCACCAAGAAGCGGTGATCACAGATACGCAGTATTTT
>TRBJ1-1|NA|many|TRBV18
CASSPGMNTEAFF
TGTGCCAGCAGCCCAGGGATGAACACTGAAGCTTTCTTT
>TRBJ2-1|NA|many|TRBV15
CATSRDRGFPDSYNEQFF
TGTGCCACCAGCAGAGATCGTGGGTTTCCAGACTCCTACAATGAGCAGTTCTTC
>TRBJ2-3|NA|many|TRBV28
CASSTPSGNNADTQYF
TGTGCCAGCAGTACACCCTCAGGGAATAACGCAGATACGCAGTATTTT
>TRBJ2-4|NA|many|TRBV7-9
CASSPTGRVENIQYF
TGTGCCAGCAGCCCTACTGGCAGGGTGGAAAACATTCAGTACTTC
>TRBJ2-2|TRBD1|NA|TRBV4-3
CASSTRTGGGFRNTGELFF
TGCGCCAGCAGCACCCGGACAGGGGGAGGATTTAGGAACACCGGGGAGCTGTTTTTT
>TRBJ1-2|TRBD1|many|TRBV28
CASGRGPYGYTF
TGTGCCAGCGGAAGGGGGCCCTATGGCTACACCTTC
>TRBJ1-2|NA|many|TRBV5-5
CASSSEWDISTF
TGTGCCAGCAGCTCGGAATGGGACATCAGCACCTTC
>TRBJ1-1|NA|many|TRBV5-1
CASTRDTNTEAFF
TGCGCCAGTACTAGGGACACCAACACTGAAGCTTTCTTT
>TRBJ1-4|TRBD1|many|TRBV7-9
CASSLVTGGNEKLFF
TGTGCCAGCAGCTTAGTAACAGGGGGAAATGAAAAACTGTTTTTT
>TRBJ2-5|TRBD2|many|TRBV20-1
CSARPGLAGRQETQYF
TGCAGTGCTAGACCCGGACTAGCGGGGAGACAAGAGACCCAGTACTTC
>TRBJ1-1|NA|NA|TRBV29-1
CSVEQPGIVSTEAFF
TGCAGCGTTGAACAGCCCGGAATCGTCTCCACTGAAGCTTTCTTT
>TRBJ1-4|NA|many|TRBV27
CASSPSLLPNEKLFF
TGTGCCAGCAGTCCATCACTCCTACCCAATGAAAAACTGTTTTTT
>TRBJ2-2|NA|few|TRBV2
CASSELPTRPNTGELFF
TGTGCCAGCAGTGAACTTCCCACCAGACCGAACACCGGGGAGCTGTTTTTT
>TRBJ1-2|NA|many|TRBV12-3/TRBV12-4
CASSLVGSASNYGYTF
TGTGCCAGCAGTTTGGTAGGGTCAGCCAGTAACTATGGCTACACCTTC
>TRBJ1-1|NA|many|TRBV5-1
CASSLPGYPEAFF
TGCGCCAGCAGCCTTCCAGGGTACCCTGAAGCTTTCTTT
>TRBJ2-5|NA|few|TRBV7-9
CASSSFDAGTQYF
TGTGCCAGCAGCTCGTTCGATGCGGGGACCCAGTACTTC
>TRBJ2-7|NA|NA|TRBV2
CASSGQGGSSYEQYF
TGTGCCAGCAGTGGGCAGGGGGGGAGCTCCTACGAGCAGTACTTC
>TRBJ1-1|NA|many|TRBV27
CASSWGREYDTEAFF
TGTGCCAGCAGTTGGGGCCGGGAGTACGACACTGAAGCTTTCTTT
>TRBJ2-2|NA|NA|TRBV5-6
CASSTGYFGRNTGELFF
TGTGCCAGCAGCACAGGATATTTTGGAAGGAACACCGGGGAGCTGTTTTTT
>TRBJ2-5|TRBD2|once|TRBV20-1
CSAGAGGETQYF
TGCAGTGCTGGGGCGGGGGGAGAGACCCAGTACTTC